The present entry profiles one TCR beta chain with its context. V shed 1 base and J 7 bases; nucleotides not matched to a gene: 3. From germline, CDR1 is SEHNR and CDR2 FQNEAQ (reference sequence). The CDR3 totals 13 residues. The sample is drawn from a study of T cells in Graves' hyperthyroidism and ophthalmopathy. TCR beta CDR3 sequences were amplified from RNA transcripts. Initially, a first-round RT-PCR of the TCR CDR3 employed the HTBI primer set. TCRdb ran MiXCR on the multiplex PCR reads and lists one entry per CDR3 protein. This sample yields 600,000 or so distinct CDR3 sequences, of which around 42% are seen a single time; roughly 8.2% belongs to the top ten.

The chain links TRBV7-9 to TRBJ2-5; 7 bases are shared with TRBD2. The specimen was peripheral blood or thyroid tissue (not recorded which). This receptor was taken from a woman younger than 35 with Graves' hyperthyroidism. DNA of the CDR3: TGTGCCAGCAGCTTAGATCGGGAGGCGACCCAGTACTTC. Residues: CASSLDREATQYF.